The 27 T cell receptor beta chains below come from one sample, sequenced in a study of cytomegalovirus exposure and HLA in healthy donors. PCR amplification relied on 60 Vbeta primers (plus 13 Jbeta primers). Assay: immunoSEQ multiplex PCR; the TCRdb copy retains only in-frame clones and omits some. The table includes around 170,000 clones, approximately 79% detected once. The sequenced material came from PBMCs. The source is a man in his forties or fifties in good health and CMV-seropositive.

A single count supports this clone. The chain links TRBV5-1 to TRBJ1-2; D gene uncertain. Germline CDR1 and CDR2: SGHRS and YFSETQ. The V end was cut by 2 bases, the J end by 4 bases, with 12 bases between. This CDR3 spans 14 amino acids. CDR3 nucleotides: TGCGCCAGCAGCTTTGACGGGGAGGGCTATGGCTACACCTTC. It yields the protein CASSFDGEGYGYTF.

This rearrangement joins TRBV2 to TRBJ1-2; D possibly corresponds to TRBD1 (6 bases). With 5 bases removed from V and 1 base from J, the gap between germline ends came to 8 bases. The CDR3 is made up of 13 amino acids. Germline loops: CDR1 SNHLY, CDR2 FYNNEI. The CDR3 DNA reads as TGTGCCAGCAGTCAACAGGGTAACTATGGCTACACCTTC. Translating gives CASSQQGNYGYTF.

V gene TRBV29-1 combines with J gene TRBJ2-7; D uncertain. The V and J ends lost 7 bases and 7 bases respectively, with 20 bases between them. Per germline, CDR1 SQVTM and CDR2 ANQGSEA. CDR3 size: 13 residues. DNA of the CDR3: TGCAGCGGCTTCGTCCCTCGGGTGCGTGAGCAGTACTTC. The encoded protein is CSGFVPRVREQYF.

The chain links TRBV5-5 to TRBJ2-5, with D maybe TRBD1 (6 bases). The CDR3 loop spans 15 amino acids. The ends were cut back, 2 bases at V and 1 base at J, with 12 bases in the middle. Germline CDR1 reads SGHKS; CDR2 reads YYEKEE (reference sequence). CDR3 coding DNA: TGTGCCAGCAGCTTATTGACAGGCATCCAAGAGACCCAGTACTTC. This translates into CASSLLTGIQETQYF.

The chain has TRBV30 and TRBJ1-5; D remains unclear. V shed 0 bases and J shed 7 bases, with 4 bases lying between them. Per germline, CDR1 GTSNPN and CDR2 SVGIG (reference sequence). The CDR3 has 11 residues. CDR3: CAWSVGQPQHF. CDR3 coding DNA: TGTGCCTGGAGTGTGGGCCAGCCCCAGCATTTT.

Only a few counts were recorded for this clone. V is TRBV2 and J is TRBJ1-4, with a tentative D call TRBD1 (5 bases). The CDR3 runs 15 residues. The germline gives CDR1 SNHLY, CDR2 FYNNEI. V lost 6 bases to trimming and J lost 7 bases, with 18 bases between them. CDR3 in amino acids: CASSPAGVRSEKLFF. In DNA form, the CDR3 reads TGTGCCAGCAGCCCCGCGGGGGTCCGGAGTGAAAAACTGTTTTTT.

The chain has TRBV11-2 and TRBJ1-2; 9 bases fit TRBD1. This CDR3 contains 15 residues. V lost 2 bases and J lost 4; bases outside the gene matches: 5. Looked up from germline, CDR1 is SGHAT and CDR2 is FQNNGV. In DNA, the CDR3 is TGTGCCAGCAGCTTAATCAACAGGGGGCCCTATGGCTACACCTTC. Translated, it gives CASSLINRGPYGYTF. Based on the CDR3 plus reference TRBV11-2 and TRBJ1-2, the full variable domain is EAGVAQSPRYKIIEKRQSVAFWCNPISGHATLYWYQQILGQGPKLLIQFQNNGVVDDSQLPKDRFSAERLKGVDSTLKIQPAKLEDSAVYLCASSLINRGPYGYTFGSGTRLTVV.

This clone was seen only once. The chain employs TRBV5-1 and TRBJ2-7, with D perhaps TRBD2 (6 bases). The CDR3 is made up of 15 amino acids. V was trimmed by 5 bases and J by 0 bases, leaving 15 bases between them. Germline CDR1 reads SGHRS; CDR2 reads YFSETQ. Here the CDR3 DNA reads TGCGCCAGCAGTACCAGGATCGGGGGCTCCTACGAGCAGTACTTC. Its protein product is CASSTRIGGSYEQYF. The complete variable domain, with remaining parts taken from reference TRBV5-1 and TRBJ2-7, reads KAGVTQTPRYLIKTRGQQVTLSCSPISGHRSVSWYQQTPGQGLQFLFEYFSETQRNKGNFPGRFSGRQFSNSRSEMNVSTLELGDSALYLCASSTRIGGSYEQYFGPGTRLTVT.

The chain employs TRBV5-8 and TRBJ1-5; D is unclear. Germline V gene lookup returns CDR1 SGHTS and CDR2 YDEGEE. V was trimmed by 1 base and J by 3 bases, leaving 14 bases between them. CDR3 length: 16 residues. The CDR3 here is CASSLNREADNQPQHF. The CDR3, as DNA: TGTGCCAGCAGCTTGAATCGGGAGGCTGACAATCAGCCCCAGCATTTT. The entire variable domain, with the rest obtained from reference TRBV5-8 and TRBJ1-5, is as follows: EAGVTQSPTHLIKTRGQQATLRCSPISGHTSVYWYQQALGLGLQFLLWYDEGEERNRGNFPPRFSGRQFPNYSSELNVNALELEDSALYLCASSLNREADNQPQHFGDGTRLSIL.

The V and J genes are TRBV5-1 and TRBJ2-2; D is perhaps TRBD1 (5 bases). The CDR3 totals 15 residues. V lost 0 bases, J lost 6 bases, and 12 bases lay in between. Germline V gene lookup returns CDR1 SGHRS and CDR2 YFSETQ. Here the CDR3 reads CASSLGAGPPGELFF. Here the CDR3 DNA reads TGCGCCAGCAGCTTGGGGGCAGGGCCCCCCGGGGAGCTGTTTTTT.

The J gene is TRBJ1-5, the V gene TRBV6-1; maybe TRBD1 (6 bases). The CDR3 length is 16 residues. Per germline, CDR1 MNHNS and CDR2 SASEGT. The V gene lost 4 bases and the J gene lost 1 base, with 14 bases spanning the gap. The chain's CDR3 is CASSGGGGPSNQPQHF. The CDR3 nucleotides are TGTGCCAGCAGTGGAGGGGGGGGGCCGAGCAATCAGCCCCAGCATTTT.

This chain joins TRBV5-1 and TRBJ1-1; a possible D gene is TRBD1 (6 bases). V gave up 5 bases and J gave up 0 bases, with 14 bases separating them. Germline values: CDR1 SGHRS, CDR2 YFSETQ. The CDR3 sequence is 15 residues long. This CDR3 is CASSPGHSVNTEAFF. DNA of the CDR3: TGCGCCAGCAGTCCGGGACACTCAGTGAACACTGAAGCTTTCTTT.

The chain recombines TRBV18 with TRBJ2-5; D unresolved. Deletions cut 2 bases from V and 3 bases from J, with 10 bases between. Germline CDR1 is KGHSH and CDR2 is LQKENI. CDR3 length equals 14 residues. DNA for the CDR3: TGTGCCAGCTCACCAAAAAGCTACGAAGAGACCCAGTACTTC. Its translation is CASSPKSYEETQYF.

V usage is TRBV29-1 and J usage is TRBJ2-7; the D gene is possibly TRBD1 (5 bases). CDR1 and CDR2 from the germline V gene are SQVTM and ANQGSEA. The CDR3 loop spans 13 amino acids. Trimming removed 6 bases from V and 0 bases from J, with 12 bases in between. This CDR3 reads CSVEQGVSYEQYF. DNA for the CDR3: TGCAGCGTCGAGCAGGGCGTCTCCTACGAGCAGTACTTC.

CDR3 in amino acids: CASSLSWAPGYEQYF. CDR3 DNA sequence: TGTGCCAGCAGTTTAAGTTGGGCCCCAGGATACGAGCAGTACTTC. This chain connects TRBV28 to TRBJ2-7; D is unclear. Germline V gives CDR1 MDHEN, CDR2 SYDVKM. CDR3 length equals 15 residues. Trimming removed 2 bases from V and 4 bases from J, with 15 bases in between.

This chain connects TRBV9 to TRBJ2-1; 10 bases agree with TRBD2. The germline gives CDR1 SGDLS, CDR2 YYNGEE. V was clipped by 0 bases and J by 8 bases; unmatched bases: 11. This CDR3 is built from 17 residues. CDR3 in amino acids: CASSVAEGLAYQDEQFF. DNA of the CDR3: TGTGCCAGCAGCGTAGCGGAGGGACTAGCGTATCAAGATGAGCAGTTCTTC.

The rearrangement links TRBV5-6 to TRBJ1-3, with D uncertain. Germline V gene sequence: CDR1 SGHDT, CDR2 YYEEEE. CDR3 length equals 14 residues. The V gene lost 4 bases and the J gene lost 0 bases, with 8 bases spanning the gap. CDR3: CASSLPSSGNTIYF. CDR3 DNA sequence: TGTGCCAGCAGCCTGCCCAGCTCTGGAAACACCATATATTTT.

This chain links TRBV5-4 with TRBJ1-2, with 9 bases matching TRBD1. V was pared by 0 bases and J by 5 bases, with 8 bases of the junction left unmatched. The CDR3 has 16 residues. The germline V gene has CDR1 SGHNT and CDR2 YYREEE (reference sequence). The chain's CDR3 is CASSLVGQGRRYGYTF. The CDR3 coding sequence is TGTGCCAGCAGCTTGGTGGGACAGGGCCGCCGTTATGGCTACACCTTC. Using reference TRBV5-4 and TRBJ1-2 for the parts outside the CDR3, the full variable domain is ETGVTQSPTHLIKTRGQQVTLRCSSQSGHNTVSWYQQALGQGPQFIFQYYREEENGRGNFPPRFSGLQFPNYSSELNVNALELDDSALYLCASSLVGQGRRYGYTFGSGTRLTVV.

This clone was detected only once. The chain has TRBV6-5 and TRBJ1-1; tentative D call: TRBD1 (6 bases). V lost 8 bases and J 0 bases, leaving 13 bases between the germline ends. Germline V gene sequence: CDR1 MNHEY, CDR2 SVGAGI. The CDR3 length is 14 residues. The CDR3 DNA sequence: TGTGCCAGCCGAGGGGGAAGTCTGAACACTGAAGCTTTCTTT. It encodes CASRGGSLNTEAFF.

V gene TRBV18 combines with J gene TRBJ2-7, with D possibly being TRBD2 (6 bases). Germline V gene lookup returns CDR1 KGHSH and CDR2 LQKENI. The V end was cut by 3 bases, the J end by 3 bases, with 15 bases between. CDR3 length: 15 amino acids. For the CDR3, the DNA is TGTGCCAGCTCACCCAAACGGGGGAGTCTCTACGAGCAGTACTTC. As protein: CASSPKRGSLYEQYF.

The chain combines TRBV9 with TRBJ1-1, with 7 bases fitting TRBD1. Germline loops: CDR1 SGDLS, CDR2 YYNGEE. After removal of 3 bases from V and 3 bases from J, the junction contained 5 bases not matched to a gene. This CDR3 has 14 amino acids. CDR3 nucleotides: TGTGCCAGCAGCGCAGGGGGACGGGACACTGAAGCTTTCTTT. Protein product: CASSAGGRDTEAFF. Full variable domain (rest looked up from reference TRBV9 and TRBJ1-1): DSGVTQTPKHLITATGQRVTLRCSPRSGDLSVYWYQQSLDQGLQFLIQYYNGEERAKGNILERFSAQQFPDLHSELNLSSLELGDSALYFCASSAGGRDTEAFFGQGTRLTVV.

This clone was detected once. The chain employs TRBV25-1 and TRBJ2-5, with D tentatively TRBD2 (5 bases). Germline V CDR1 and CDR2: MGHDK, SYGVNS. The V end lost 6 bases, the J end lost 7 bases, and 18 bases lay between the germline ends. This CDR3 has 14 residues. The chain's CDR3 is CASRTSDSLRTQYF. The DNA for the CDR3 is TGTGCCAGCAGGACCTCGGACTCGTTACGGACCCAGTACTTC.

CDR3 bases: TGTGCCAGCAGTCGTGGACTGTACGGCTACACCTTC. Its translation: CASSRGLYGYTF. The chain is built from TRBV28 and TRBJ1-2; D not certain. This CDR3 is 12 amino acids long. Germline CDR1 reads MDHEN; CDR2 reads SYDVKM. Trimming removed 5 bases at V and 8 bases at J, with 12 bases between.

The V gene is TRBV6-6, the J gene TRBJ2-1; tentative D call: TRBD2 (6 bases). Germline assignment: CDR1 MNHNY and CDR2 SVGAGI (reference sequence). Trimming shortened V by 6 bases and J by 4 bases, and 10 bases separated the two germline ends. This CDR3 is 13 amino acids long. CDR3 region: CASREGRYNEQFF. In nucleotides, the CDR3 is TGTGCCAGCAGGGAGGGACGGTACAATGAGCAGTTCTTC.

V gene TRBV27 combines with J gene TRBJ2-5; possible D gene TRBD2, 6 bases. The germline gives CDR1 MNHEY, CDR2 SMNVEV (reference sequence). V dropped 4 bases and J dropped 4 bases, with 19 bases sitting between them. The CDR3 consists of 16 residues. The CDR3 loop reads CASSSQTRKGGETQYF. CDR3 coding DNA: TGTGCCAGCAGTTCCCAGACCCGGAAGGGAGGAGAGACCCAGTACTTC.

CDR3 residues: CASLRGYDTEAFF. Here the CDR3 DNA reads TGTGCCAGTCTCCGGGGTTACGACACTGAAGCTTTCTTT. The V call is TRBV19, the J call TRBJ1-1; D gene ambiguous. Germline V gene lookup returns CDR1 LNHDA and CDR2 SQIVND (reference sequence). Trimming pared 8 bases from V and 3 bases from J, leaving 13 bases between. This CDR3 has 13 amino acids.

This chain joins TRBV2 and TRBJ2-5, with 10 bases aligning to TRBD2. The CDR3 is 15 residues long. Germline loops: CDR1 SNHLY, CDR2 FYNNEI. J was trimmed by 1 base and V by 5 bases; bases with no gene match: 4. CDR3: CASSLLAGFQETQYF. The CDR3 bases are TGTGCCAGCAGTCTACTAGCGGGGTTCCAAGAGACCCAGTACTTC.